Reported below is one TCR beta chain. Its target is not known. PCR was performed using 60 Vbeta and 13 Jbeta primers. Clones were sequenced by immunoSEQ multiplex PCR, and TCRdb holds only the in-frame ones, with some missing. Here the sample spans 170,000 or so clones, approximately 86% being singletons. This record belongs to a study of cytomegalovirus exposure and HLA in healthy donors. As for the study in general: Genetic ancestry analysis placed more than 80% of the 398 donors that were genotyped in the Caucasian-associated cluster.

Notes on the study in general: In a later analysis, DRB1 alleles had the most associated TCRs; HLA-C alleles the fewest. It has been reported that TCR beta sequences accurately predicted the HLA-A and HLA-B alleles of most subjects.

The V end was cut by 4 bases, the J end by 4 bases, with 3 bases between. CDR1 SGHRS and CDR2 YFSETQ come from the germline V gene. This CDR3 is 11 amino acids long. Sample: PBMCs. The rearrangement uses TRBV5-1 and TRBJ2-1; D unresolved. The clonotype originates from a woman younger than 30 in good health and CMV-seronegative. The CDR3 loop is CASSLYNEQFF. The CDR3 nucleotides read TGCGCCAGCAGCCTTTACAATGAGCAGTTCTTC.